The rows below give T cell receptor beta chains drawn from one sample of a study of cytomegalovirus exposure and HLA in healthy donors. Assay: immunoSEQ multiplex PCR; the TCRdb copy retains only in-frame clones and omits some. This sample yields approximately 180,000 clones, of which roughly 79% are seen a single time; approximately 4.4% belongs to the top ten. Source material: PBMCs. These receptors were taken from a young woman in good health and CMV-seropositive. Both conserved end residues are part of each CDR3. D genes are given only for firm matches. The size entry is marked missing in some rows and otherwise reads once, few, many or a size class.

j_call cdr3_length v_call clone_size d_call cdr3_nt cdr3_aa
TRBJ2-7 14 TRBV9 - - TGTGCCAGCAGCACCGACAGGAGCTCCTACGAGCAGTACTTC CASSTDRSSYEQYF
TRBJ2-6 15 TRBV5-4 - - TGTGCCAGCAGCGAGCTAGCTCCCGGGGCCAACGTCCTGACTTTC CASSELAPGANVLTF
TRBJ2-7 13 TRBV7-2 - TRBD1 TGTGCCAGCAGCTGGGACAGGGACTACGAGCAGTACTTC CASSWDRDYEQYF
TRBJ2-7 13 TRBV4-2 - - TGTGCCAGCAGCCAAGATTCGAGACTCGAGCAGTACTTC CASSQDSRLEQYF
TRBJ2-7 14 TRBV6-1 - TRBD1 TGTGCCACCGACAGGGGGTCGGCCTCCTACGAGCAGTACTTC CATDRGSASYEQYF
TRBJ2-3 15 TRBV27 - TRBD1 TGTGCCAGCAGTCTGCTGACAGGGGGCCCAGATACGCAGTATTTT CASSLLTGGPDTQYF
TRBJ1-2 14 TRBV27 - TRBD1 TGTGCCAGCAGTCTGGGACAGGGCCGCTATGGCTACACCTTC CASSLGQGRYGYTF
TRBJ1-1 14 TRBV28 - - TGTGCCAGCAGTTCCCCGTTGGGAGGTATCGAAGCTTTCTTT CASSSPLGGIEAFF
TRBJ2-1 19 TRBV10-1 - TRBD1 TGCGCCAGCAGTGAGCCCGCGCGGAATACAGGGGGCGACTACAATGAGCAGTTCTTC CASSEPARNTGGDYNEQFF
TRBJ2-7 13 TRBV28 - TRBD1 TGTGCCAGCAGTTCGGGACAGCCTGACCAGCAGTACTTC CASSSGQPDQQYF
TRBJ1-1 14 TRBV7-2 few - TGTGCCAGCAGCCCATGGACAGTGGTGACTGAAGCTTTCTTT CASSPWTVVTEAFF